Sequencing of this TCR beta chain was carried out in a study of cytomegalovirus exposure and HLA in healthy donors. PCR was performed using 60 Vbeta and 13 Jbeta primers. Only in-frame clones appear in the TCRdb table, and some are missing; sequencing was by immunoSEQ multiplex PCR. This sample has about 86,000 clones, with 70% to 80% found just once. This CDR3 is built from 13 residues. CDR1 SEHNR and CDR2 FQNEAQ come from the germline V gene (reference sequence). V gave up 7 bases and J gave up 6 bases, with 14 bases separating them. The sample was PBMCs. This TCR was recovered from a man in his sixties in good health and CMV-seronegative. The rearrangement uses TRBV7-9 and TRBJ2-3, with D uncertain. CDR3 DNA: TGTGCCAGCAATCTAGTTTCATATGATACGCAGTATTTT. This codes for CASNLVSYDTQYF.